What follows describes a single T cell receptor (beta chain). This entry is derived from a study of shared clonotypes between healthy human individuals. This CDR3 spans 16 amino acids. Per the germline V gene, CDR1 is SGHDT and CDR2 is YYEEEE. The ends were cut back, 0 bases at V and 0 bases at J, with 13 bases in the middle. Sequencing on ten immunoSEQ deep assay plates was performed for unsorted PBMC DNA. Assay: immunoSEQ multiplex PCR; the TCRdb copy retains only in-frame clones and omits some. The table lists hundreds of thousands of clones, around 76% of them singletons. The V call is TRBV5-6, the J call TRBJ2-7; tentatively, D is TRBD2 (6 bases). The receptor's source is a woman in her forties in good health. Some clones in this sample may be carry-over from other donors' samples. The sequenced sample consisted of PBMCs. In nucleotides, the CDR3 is TGTGCCAGCAGCTTGGCCTCAGCCGGGAGCTCCTACGAGCAGTACTTC. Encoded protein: CASSLASAGSSYEQYF.